Here is one T cell receptor beta chain with its context. Repertoires were generated with immunoSEQ multiplex PCR, while TCRdb's copy carries only in-frame clones and drops some. The repertoire holds roughly 79,000 clones, roughly 90% seen once, with about 11% in the top ten. This sample was included in a study of OX40 agonist ivuxolimab in advanced cancers. Germline CDR1 is SGHRS and CDR2 is YFSETQ. The CDR3 runs to 14 residues. V gave up 4 bases and J gave up 5 bases, with 13 bases separating them. Sequencing was performed on CD4+ or CD8+ T cells sorted from blood, taken in a trial of the OX40 agonist ivuxolimab. The chain uses TRBV5-1 and TRBJ1-5; D may be TRBD1 (6 bases). The sequence was collected from an adult with an advanced solid tumor such as melanoma, head and neck, liver or kidney cancer. The CDR3 protein is CASSVPGGDQPQHF. DNA of the CDR3: TGCGCCAGCAGCGTACCGGGGGGCGATCAGCCCCAGCATTTT.